This T cell receptor (beta chain) is drawn from a study of identical twins. On this clonotype itself: Its antigen is undetermined.

Template switching (which added a universal primer site) was used, and cDNA carried unique molecular identifiers. One entry per CDR3 protein, called by TCRdb with MiXCR from the 5' RACE reads. The table includes roughly 710,000 distinct CDR3 sequences, 5.5% to 6.5% detected once. General observations from the study: Cord blood's abundant beta clonotypes had fewer insertions, unlike memory repertoires.

Every sampled donor was Caucasian and healthy. Deletions cut 3 bases from V and 1 base from J, with 13 bases between. Per the germline V gene, CDR1 is SEHNR and CDR2 is FQNEAQ (reference sequence). The CDR3 extends over 16 amino acids. This TCR was sampled from a man aged 18 to 29 in good health. This chain joins TRBV7-9 and TRBJ2-1, with D maybe TRBD1 (5 bases). The sequenced sample consisted of naive T cells sorted from blood. CDR3 nucleotide sequence: TGTGCCAGCAGCTTCGGCAGGGATGGGTCCTACAATGAGCAGTTCTTC. Its translation is CASSFGRDGSYNEQFF.